Shown below are 24 T cell receptor beta chains from a single sample sequenced in a study of early T cells in non-severe SARS-CoV-2 infection. TCRdb redid the calling of the 5' RACE reads with MiXCR, one entry per CDR3 protein. The sample lists about 20,000 distinct CDR3 sequences, about 4.9% seen once, with 5.3% in the top ten. The sequenced sample consisted of whole blood. The receptors come from an adult who was a healthcare worker with PCR-confirmed SARS-CoV-2 infection or an uninfected control (not recorded which).

This clonotype came up many times. The chain uses TRBV10-3 and TRBJ2-3; TRBD1 might be the D (6 bases). The germline gives CDR1 ENHRY, CDR2 SYGVKD. The CDR3 has 16 residues. The V gene lost 0 bases and the J gene lost 1 base, with 11 bases spanning the gap. DNA for the CDR3: TGTGCCATCAGTGAGTCTCGGGGACAACGCACAGATACGCAGTATTTT. This codes for CAISESRGQRTDTQYF.

This clonotype was seen at least ten times. The chain joins TRBV4-1 to TRBJ2-7, with TRBD2 identical over 8 bases. Germline V CDR1 and CDR2: MGHRA, YSYEKL. V shed 2 bases and J 1 base; nucleotides not matched to a gene: 4. This CDR3 has 15 residues. The CDR3 spells CASSQLGLVSYEQYF. The DNA of the CDR3 is TGCGCCAGCAGCCAATTGGGACTAGTGTCCTACGAGCAGTACTTC.

This clonotype showed up many times. The chain links TRBV3-1 to TRBJ1-5; 9 bases are shared with TRBD1. The CDR3 is 15 amino acids. The germline V gene encodes CDR1 LGHDT and CDR2 YNNKEL (reference sequence). The V segment lost 3 bases and the J segment 6 bases; nucleotides outside the gene matches: 6. The CDR3 reads CASSQGQGTGQPQHF. CDR3 nucleotides: TGTGCCAGCAGCCAGGGACAGGGCACGGGTCAGCCCCAGCATTTT.

This clonotype has a count of ten or more. The chain is built from TRBV20-1 and TRBJ2-7; TRBD2 matches at 10 bases. Trimming took 3 bases from V and 1 from J; bases not matched to a gene: 3. The V gene's germline CDR1 is DFQATT and CDR2 SNEGSKA (reference sequence). The CDR3 contains 14 residues. CDR3 sequence reads: CSASSAGGSYEQYF. The CDR3 DNA follows: TGCAGTGCTAGTTCAGCGGGAGGGTCCTACGAGCAGTACTTC.

This clonotype came up many times. The chain uses TRBV28 and TRBJ1-5, with D possibly TRBD1 on 5 matching bases. The CDR3 length is 16 residues. Trimming cost V 0 bases and J 2 bases, with 11 bases left between them. Germline loops: CDR1 MDHEN, CDR2 SYDVKM. The chain's CDR3 is CASSLWKAQGNQPQHF. DNA for the CDR3: TGTGCCAGCAGTTTATGGAAGGCACAGGGCAATCAGCCCCAGCATTTT.

The CDR3 reads CASSNQLRGNQPQHF. In DNA, the CDR3 is TGTGCCAGTAGTAACCAACTGAGGGGCAATCAGCCCCAGCATTTT. This chain links TRBV19 with TRBJ1-5; D not resolved. Germline lookup yields CDR1 LNHDA and CDR2 SQIVND (reference sequence). CDR3 length: 15 amino acids. Trimming removed 4 bases from V and 2 bases from J, with 12 bases in between.

This clonotype was detected many times. V is TRBV7-6 and J is TRBJ2-7; D uncertain. Germline loops: CDR1 SGHVS, CDR2 FNYEAQ. The V gene lost 5 bases and the J gene lost 0 bases, with 5 bases spanning the gap. The CDR3 has 12 amino acids. The CDR3 loop is CASSPSSYEQYF. The DNA for the CDR3 is TGTGCCAGCAGCCCTAGCTCCTACGAGCAGTACTTC.

This clonotype appeared many times. The V call is TRBV6-5, the J call TRBJ2-2, with 9 bases identical to TRBD1. The length of the CDR3 is 18 residues. The trim removed 6 bases at V and 3 bases at J, leaving 14 bases unmatched. From germline, CDR1 is MNHEY and CDR2 SVGAGI. This CDR3 reads CASSFSDRGSEYTGELFF. CDR3 sequence (DNA): TGTGCCAGCAGCTTCTCTGACAGGGGGTCGGAATACACCGGGGAGCTGTTTTTT.

This clonotype occurred many times. This sequence joins TRBV29-1 and TRBJ1-5; D is undetermined. Germline V gene sequence: CDR1 SQVTM, CDR2 ANQGSEA. The CDR3 consists of 12 residues. The V gene lost 4 bases and the J gene lost 3 bases, with 7 bases spanning the gap. In DNA form, the CDR3 reads TGCAGCGTTGCCCAGTACAATCAGCCCCAGCATTTT. This codes for CSVAQYNQPQHF.

The sample holds many counts of this clonotype. V is TRBV3-1 and J is TRBJ2-1, with 12 bases fitting TRBD2. The CDR3 has 17 residues. CDR1 and CDR2 (germline): LGHDT, YNNKEL (reference sequence). Trimming cost V 4 bases and J 9 bases; bases outside gene matches: 13. DNA of the CDR3: TGTGCCAGCAGCCCCCGACTAGCGGGAGATGGCTACGGTGAGCAGTTCTTC. This translates into CASSPRLAGDGYGEQFF.

The CDR3 nucleotides read TGTGCCAGCAGCCAAGAGGGGAGCCGGGTTGTAAACAATGAGCAGTTCTTC. Amino acid sequence: CASSQEGSRVVNNEQFF. The chain links TRBV14 to TRBJ2-1; D perhaps matches TRBD2 (5 bases). This CDR3 region has 17 residues. Trimming pared 0 bases from V and 5 bases from J, leaving 17 bases between. CDR1 is SGHDN and CDR2 is FVKESK in the germline V gene. Looking up the rest from reference TRBV14 and TRBJ2-1 gives the full variable domain: EAGVTQFPSHSVIEKGQTVTLRCDPISGHDNLYWYRRVMGKEIKFLLHFVKESKQDESGMPNNRFLAERTGGTYSTLKVQPAELEDSGVYFCASSQEGSRVVNNEQFFGPGTRLTVL.

This clonotype was seen at least ten times. The chain has TRBV3-1 and TRBJ1-3; no reliable D call. V was cut by 0 bases and J by 0 bases, with 12 bases left in between. Germline V gene data show CDR1 as LGHDT and CDR2 as YNNKEL (reference sequence). The CDR3 contains 17 residues. CDR3 in amino acids: CASSQDYSPVSGNTIYF. CDR3 nucleotide sequence: TGTGCCAGCAGCCAAGATTACAGTCCCGTCTCTGGAAACACCATATATTTT.

This clonotype is labeled medium-sized. The chain has TRBV6-1 and TRBJ1-5, with TRBD1 as a possible D gene (6 bases). Germline CDR1 reads MNHNS; CDR2 reads SASEGT. V lost 4 bases and J lost 3, with 13 bases in between. The CDR3 totals 15 residues. Here the CDR3 reads CASSVVGGPNQPQHF. DNA of the CDR3: TGTGCCAGCAGTGTAGTAGGGGGTCCCAATCAGCCCCAGCATTTT.

This clonotype was recorded many times. V and J are TRBV7-2 and TRBJ2-1; 14 nucleotides agree with TRBD2. CDR1 SGHTA and CDR2 FQGNSA come from the germline V gene. Trimming removed 5 bases from V and 7 bases from J; junction bases left unmatched: 7. This CDR3 spans 16 amino acids. The CDR3: CASSHWTSGGLNEQFF. DNA for the CDR3: TGTGCCAGCAGCCATTGGACTAGCGGGGGGTTAAATGAGCAGTTCTTC.

This clonotype was seen repeatedly, ten times or more. The chain employs TRBV6-1 and TRBJ1-5, with D unclear. The CDR3 runs to 15 residues. Per germline, CDR1 MNHNS and CDR2 SASEGT. The ends were cut back, 4 bases at V and 4 bases at J, with 14 bases in the middle. The CDR3 reads CASSVSPDGNQPQHF. The CDR3 DNA sequence: TGTGCCAGCAGTGTGAGCCCGGACGGGAATCAGCCCCAGCATTTT.

This clonotype came up many times. This chain links TRBV5-1 with TRBJ2-3; 13 bases line up with TRBD2. Per germline, CDR1 SGHRS and CDR2 YFSETQ. The CDR3 runs to 16 residues. With 4 bases clipped from V and 5 bases from J, the junction kept 7 bases outside the gene matches. CDR3 amino acids: CASSKTGTSGIDTQYF. In DNA form, the CDR3 reads TGCGCCAGCAGCAAGACCGGGACTAGCGGGATAGATACGCAGTATTTT.

This clonotype was seen at least ten times. This chain links TRBV11-1 with TRBJ2-2, with D possibly being TRBD1 (7 bases). The CDR3 is made up of 15 amino acids. Trimming cost V 6 bases and J 6 bases, with 17 bases left between them. The germline gives CDR1 SGHAT, CDR2 FQDESV (reference sequence). The CDR3 bases are TGTGCCAGCAGGCGGACAGGAGGGTTCGCCGGGGAGCTGTTTTTT. It translates to CASRRTGGFAGELFF.

This clonotype was observed at least ten times. This chain uses TRBV19 with TRBJ2-3; 9 nucleotides line up with TRBD2. The ends lost 3 bases at V and 5 bases at J; junction bases unmatched: 9. This CDR3 region has 16 residues. Per germline, CDR1 LNHDA and CDR2 SQIVND (reference sequence). The CDR3 protein is CASSINVRGGQDTQYF. CDR3 nucleotide sequence: TGTGCCAGTAGTATTAACGTGCGGGGGGGCCAAGATACGCAGTATTTT.

The table lists this clonotype with many counts. The chain couples TRBV11-2 to TRBJ1-5, with D possibly TRBD1 on 6 matching bases. V lost 3 bases and J lost 9, with 18 bases in between. The CDR3 is 15 amino acids. CDR1 is SGHAT and CDR2 is FQNNGV in the germline V gene. CDR3 protein: CASSLQDSSSGPQHF. The CDR3 DNA follows: TGTGCCAGCAGCTTGCAGGACAGCTCTTCTGGGCCCCAGCATTTT.

By frequency in the sample, this clonotype is medium-sized. This sequence joins TRBV6-5 and TRBJ2-7, with D perhaps matching TRBD2 (6 bases). V gave up 6 bases and J gave up 5 bases, with 17 bases separating them. This CDR3 has 14 residues. Germline values: CDR1 MNHEY, CDR2 SVGAGI. The CDR3 coding sequence is TGTGCCAGCAGCTCGGGGCGGGGAACCCACGAGCAGTACTTC. It translates to CASSSGRGTHEQYF.

This clonotype was detected ten times or more. The chain combines TRBV28 with TRBJ2-1; 12 bases are shared with TRBD2. Germline-derived CDR1 and CDR2 are MDHEN and SYDVKM. The CDR3 spans 16 residues. With 8 bases clipped from V and 8 bases from J, the junction kept 13 bases outside the gene matches. CDR3 DNA sequence: TGTGCCAGCGGACTTCCTAGCGGGAGGGCCTTAGATGAGCAGTTCTTC. The encoded protein is CASGLPSGRALDEQFF.

In this sample, this clonotype turned up many times. The chain recombines TRBV5-1 with TRBJ2-7; tentatively, D is TRBD1 (7 bases). Germline lookup yields CDR1 SGHRS and CDR2 YFSETQ. The CDR3 contains 19 residues. Trimming cost V 0 bases and J 0 bases, with 22 bases left between them. The CDR3 protein is CASSLVMGGQASYSYEQYF. CDR3 DNA: TGCGCCAGCAGCTTGGTGATGGGAGGACAGGCCTCCTACTCCTACGAGCAGTACTTC.

This clonotype has more than one count but fewer than ten. The chain has TRBV5-4 and TRBJ2-1; 10 nucleotides line up with TRBD2. The germline V gene has CDR1 SGHNT and CDR2 YYREEE (reference sequence). The V gene end was trimmed by 4 bases and the J gene end by 7 bases; junction bases not matched to a gene: 11. This CDR3 has 16 amino acids. The CDR3 nucleotides are TGTGCCAGCAGCCCCCCAGCGGGGGGGCATCGAAATGAGCAGTTCTTC. It codes for CASSPPAGGHRNEQFF. The whole variable domain, filled in from reference TRBV5-4 and TRBJ2-1, reads ETGVTQSPTHLIKTRGQQVTLRCSSQSGHNTVSWYQQALGQGPQFIFQYYREEENGRGNFPPRFSGLQFPNYSSELNVNALELDDSALYLCASSPPAGGHRNEQFFGPGTRLTVL.

The J gene is TRBJ2-3, the V gene TRBV5-6; D is perhaps TRBD1 (6 bases). Between the trimmed V and J ends, which lost 4 bases and 0 bases, there was a span of 9 bases. This CDR3 spans 14 amino acids. Per the germline V gene, CDR1 is SGHDT and CDR2 is YYEEEE. The CDR3: CASSPTGSTDTQYF. Here the CDR3 DNA reads TGTGCCAGCAGCCCGACAGGTAGCACAGATACGCAGTATTTT.